The next 27 T cell receptor beta chains were all read from a single sample in a study of blood T cell repertoires in COVID-19 (dated by TCRdb to 2019 to 2021). The protocol used for the library was the immunoSEQ multiplex PCR assay. This immuneACCESS table, as held by TCRdb, lists in-frame sequences with V and J called but not all clones. Of the missing ones, under half trace to an unresolved V gene in checked studies; the others have no known cause. For this sample there are roughly 180,000 clones; about 87% appear just once. The top ten clones comprise approximately 4% of the sample. Sequenced sample: peripheral blood. Source of these receptors: a woman aged 25 to 39 with acute or convalescent COVID-19.

The chain combines TRBV20-1 with TRBJ1-2; D is perhaps TRBD1 (6 bases). The CDR3 has 13 amino acids. Trimming removed 3 bases at V and 4 bases at J, with 12 bases between. CDR1 is DFQATT, CDR2 SNEGSKA, per germline (reference sequence). The CDR3 is CSASGGGSYGYTF. The CDR3 DNA follows: TGCAGTGCTAGTGGAGGGGGAAGCTATGGCTACACCTTC.

This clone was counted a single time. The V gene is TRBV6-5, the J gene TRBJ2-7; possible D gene TRBD2, 6 bases. V was cut by 6 bases and J by 6 bases, with 15 bases left in between. CDR1 is MNHEY and CDR2 is SVGAGI in the germline V gene. The CDR3 runs to 13 residues. The CDR3 spells CASRETRWGEQYF. CDR3 coding DNA: TGTGCCAGCAGAGAGACTAGATGGGGCGAGCAGTACTTC.

This chain uses TRBV7-8 with TRBJ2-1, with TRBD1 as a possible D gene (5 bases). Trimming left V 4 bases short and J 0 bases short, with 7 bases between. This CDR3 has 14 residues. The germline gives CDR1 SGHVS, CDR2 FQNEAQ. CDR3 nucleotide sequence: TGTGCCAGCAGCTGGGGCTACTCCTACAATGAGCAGTTCTTC. It translates to CASSWGYSYNEQFF.

V is TRBV25-1 and J is TRBJ2-7; D may be TRBD1 (7 bases). The V end was cut by 4 bases, the J end by 6 bases, with 10 bases between. The CDR3 spans 12 residues. Germline CDR1 MGHDK, CDR2 SYGVNS. CDR3 in DNA: TGTGCCAGCAGTGGCAGGGGGGCCGAGCAGTACTTC. Residues: CASSGRGAEQYF.

A few counts support this clone. This rearrangement joins TRBV6-2 or TRBV6-3 to TRBJ2-5; TRBD2 matches at 7 bases. CDR3 size: 15 residues. CDR1 is MNHEY and CDR2 is SVGEGT in the germline V gene. The ends lost 3 bases at V and 6 bases at J; junction bases unmatched: 10. The CDR3 nucleotides read TGTGCCAGCAGTTATCCGGCAGGGAGGGATCAGACCCAGTACTTC. Residues: CASSYPAGRDQTQYF.

The genes are TRBV5-6 and TRBJ2-3, with D hard to call. Germline CDR1 SGHDT, CDR2 YYEEEE. This CDR3 contains 14 residues. The V and J ends lost 2 bases and 2 bases respectively, with 9 bases between them. CDR3 residues: CASSFLYSTDTQYF. Written as DNA, the CDR3 is TGTGCCAGCAGCTTCCTTTACTCCACAGATACGCAGTATTTT.

Of note for this clone: Mismatch with germline at one junction end may stem from a read error. This chain links TRBV3-1 (or the pseudogene TRBV3-2) with TRBJ2-3; TRBD2 matches at 9 bases. This CDR3 has 17 residues. Per the germline V gene, CDR1 is LGHDT and CDR2 is YNNKEL (reference sequence). The chain's CDR3 is CVSSQGSSGNTPATQYF. Written as DNA, the CDR3 is TGTGTCAGCAGCCAAGGGTCTAGCGGGAACACACCCGCTACGCAGTATTTT.

V is TRBV28 and J is TRBJ2-7, with D hard to call. Per the germline V gene, CDR1 is MDHEN and CDR2 is SYDVKM. The CDR3 runs to 13 residues. V was clipped by 5 bases and J by 4 bases, with 12 bases between them. The CDR3 nucleotides read TGTGCCAGCAGTCTAAAGAAATATTACGAGCAGTACTTC. It codes for CASSLKKYYEQYF.

The chain has TRBV5-1 and TRBJ2-3; D possibly corresponds to TRBD2 (6 bases). CDR3 length: 13 residues. Germline CDR1 is SGHRS and CDR2 is YFSETQ. Trimming shortened V by 0 bases and J by 10 bases, and 12 bases separated the two germline ends. The CDR3 protein is CASSLEGGAAQYF. For the CDR3, the DNA is TGCGCCAGCAGCTTGGAGGGCGGGGCGGCGCAGTATTTT.

The V and J genes are TRBV30 and TRBJ1-5, with D uncertain. Germline V CDR1 and CDR2: GTSNPN, SVGIG (reference sequence). The CDR3 is made up of 13 amino acids. V was shortened by 2 bases and J by 6 bases, with 11 bases between the two germline ends. The CDR3 here is CAWSTTQAQPQHF. Here the CDR3 DNA reads TGTGCCTGGAGTACTACGCAAGCTCAGCCCCAGCATTTT. Supplemented by reference TRBV30 and TRBJ1-5, the full variable domain reads SQTIHQWPATLVQPVGSPLSLECTVEGTSNPNLYWYRQAAGRGLQLLFYSVGIGQISSEVPQNLSASRPQDRQFILSSKKLLLSDSGFYLCAWSTTQAQPQHFGDGTRLSIL.

Only a few counts were recorded for this clone. The chain has TRBV27 and TRBJ2-7; 13 nucleotides line up with TRBD2. This CDR3 has 15 amino acids. The germline CDR1 and CDR2 sequences are MNHEY and SMNVEV (reference sequence). V gave up 6 bases and J gave up 4 bases; unmatched junction bases: 6. CDR3 DNA sequence: TGTGCCAGCAGAAGGACTAGCGGGAGAACATACGAGCAGTACTTC. Protein sequence: CASRRTSGRTYEQYF.

This chain uses TRBV28 with TRBJ1-4; D is perhaps TRBD1 (6 bases). Trimming removed 6 bases from V and 2 bases from J, with 10 bases in between. Germline CDR1 is MDHEN and CDR2 is SYDVKM. The CDR3 has 14 residues. CDR3 sequence (DNA): TGTGCCAGCAGCCCCACAGGGACTAATGAAAAACTGTTTTTT. Amino acid sequence: CASSPTGTNEKLFF.

This clone was counted once. The chain combines TRBV30 with TRBJ1-1, with no clear D. CDR1 is GTSNPN and CDR2 is SVGIG in the germline V gene (reference sequence). CDR3 length equals 13 residues. Trimming removed 4 bases from V and 4 bases from J, with 13 bases in between. The CDR3 loop is CAWTVASGTEAFF. The CDR3, as DNA: TGTGCCTGGACCGTCGCGTCTGGCACTGAAGCTTTCTTT.

This chain connects TRBV3-1 (or the pseudogene TRBV3-2) to TRBJ2-7; 10 bases map to TRBD2. Looked up from germline, CDR1 is LGHDT and CDR2 is YNNKEL (reference sequence). With 4 bases clipped from V and 5 bases from J, the junction kept 2 bases outside the gene matches. CDR3 length: 13 residues. Written as DNA, the CDR3 is TGTGCCAGCAGCCCTAGCGGGAGCCACGAGCAGTACTTC. This codes for CASSPSGSHEQYF.

The chain carries TRBV4-2 and TRBJ2-2; 9 nucleotides line up with TRBD1. In germline, CDR1 is LGHNA, CDR2 YNFKEQ. The CDR3 spans 16 residues. The ends lost 3 bases at V and 6 bases at J; junction bases unmatched: 8. The CDR3 region has the DNA TGTGCCAGCAGCCACCGGGACAGGGTTTCGCCCGGGGAGCTGTTTTTT. Translated, it gives CASSHRDRVSPGELFF.

The chain links TRBV5-6 to TRBJ2-2; unclear D gene. Deletions cut 4 bases from V and 6 bases from J, with 16 bases between. This CDR3 spans 15 amino acids. Germline lookup yields CDR1 SGHDT and CDR2 YYEEEE. The CDR3 loop is CASSPDGAVPGELFF. As DNA, the CDR3 is TGTGCCAGCAGCCCGGATGGCGCGGTGCCCGGGGAGCTGTTTTTT.

The chain employs TRBV6-5 and TRBJ2-1; a weak D match, TRBD2 (6 bases). This CDR3 is built from 15 residues. With 8 bases removed from V and 6 bases from J, the gap between germline ends came to 20 bases. Per the germline V gene, CDR1 is MNHEY and CDR2 is SVGAGI. CDR3 nucleotides: TGTGCCAGCCGGCTATGGCGGGATGGCTTCAATGAGCAGTTCTTC. It translates to CASRLWRDGFNEQFF.

The chain couples TRBV29-1 to TRBJ2-2; 12 positions agree with TRBD2. The junction had 25 bases not matched to a gene; V was cut back by 7 bases and J by 7 bases. The CDR3 contains 20 residues. CDR1 SQVTM and CDR2 ANQGSEA come from the germline V gene. In DNA, the CDR3 is TGCAGCGCACGACTAGCGGGAGTCACAGGGTCCGGCCTAGTCTACGGGGAGCTGTTTTTT. Amino acid sequence: CSARLAGVTGSGLVYGELFF.

In its sample, this clone was seen a few times. The same CDR3 arises from other DNA sequences in this sample as well. The rearrangement joins TRBV2 to TRBJ2-5; possible D gene TRBD2, 6 bases. This CDR3 contains 12 residues. Trimming left V 6 bases short and J 4 bases short, with 9 bases between. In germline, CDR1 is SNHLY, CDR2 FYNNEI. CDR3 loop: CASREGRETQYF. The CDR3 DNA follows: TGTGCCAGCAGGGAGGGAAGAGAGACCCAGTACTTC.

This chain uses TRBV5-1 with TRBJ2-2; the match to TRBD1 covers 9 bases. The CDR3 has 16 residues. Looked up from germline, CDR1 is SGHRS and CDR2 is YFSETQ. Losses at the gene ends were 2 bases for V and 9 bases for J; bases not matched to a gene: 11. Here the CDR3 reads CASSFTSGTGYRELFF. CDR3 in DNA: TGCGCCAGCAGCTTTACGTCCGGGACAGGGTATAGGGAGCTGTTTTTT.

This chain links TRBV7-9 with TRBJ1-2; 9 nucleotides align to TRBD1. CDR3 length: 13 amino acids. The germline gives CDR1 SEHNR, CDR2 FQNEAQ (reference sequence). After removal of 3 bases from V and 6 bases from J, the junction contained 2 bases not matched to a gene. In nucleotides, the CDR3 is TGTGCCAGCAGCTTCGGGACAGGGAATGGCTACACCTTC. The encoded protein is CASSFGTGNGYTF. Combining the CDR3 with reference TRBV7-9 and TRBJ1-2 gives the whole variable domain DTGVSQNPRHKITKRGQNVTFRCDPISEHNRLYWYRQTLGQGPEFLTYFQNEAQLEKSRLLSDRFSAERPKGSFSTLEIQRTEQGDSAMYLCASSFGTGNGYTFGSGTRLTVV.

The chain is built from TRBV3-1 (or the pseudogene TRBV3-2) and TRBJ2-1, with a tentative D call TRBD1 (5 bases). Germline CDR1 is LGHDT and CDR2 is YNNKEL (reference sequence). The CDR3 length is 15 residues. V lost 1 base and J 3 bases, leaving 10 bases between the germline ends. CDR3 protein: CASSQGKGLYNEQFF. DNA for the CDR3: TGTGCCAGCAGCCAAGGCAAGGGGCTCTACAATGAGCAGTTCTTC.

The CDR3 DNA reads TGTGCCAGCAGCTGGGAAACAGGGTTCCGGGAGGGCCGAGAGACCCAGTACTTC. Protein sequence: CASSWETGFREGRETQYF. The chain links TRBV11-2 to TRBJ2-5; 8 bases fit TRBD2. The CDR3 spans 18 residues. Trimming cost V 4 bases and J 4 bases; bases outside gene matches: 17. Germline V gene lookup returns CDR1 SGHAT and CDR2 FQNNGV. Together with reference TRBV11-2 and TRBJ2-5, the CDR3 gives the full variable domain: EAGVAQSPRYKIIEKRQSVAFWCNPISGHATLYWYQQILGQGPKLLIQFQNNGVVDDSQLPKDRFSAERLKGVDSTLKIQPAKLEDSAVYLCASSWETGFREGRETQYFGPGTRLLVL.

V and J are TRBV15 and TRBJ2-7; 8 positions agree with TRBD1. The length of the CDR3 is 16 residues. V lost 1 base and J lost 4; bases outside the gene matches: 9. CDR1 is LNHNV and CDR2 is YYDKDF in the germline V gene (reference sequence). CDR3 in DNA: TGTGCCACCAGCAGAGGGGGCGGACAGGGTTTTTACGAGCAGTACTTC. Its translation: CATSRGGGQGFYEQYF. Full variable domain (remainder filled in from reference TRBV15 and TRBJ2-7): DAMVIQNPRYQVTQFGKPVTLSCSQTLNHNVMYWYQQKSSQAPKLLFHYYDKDFNNEADTPDNFQSRRPNTSFCFLDIRSPGLGDTAMYLCATSRGGGQGFYEQYFGPGTRLTVT.

The chain combines TRBV6-6 with TRBJ1-3, with TRBD1 matching over 8 bases. This CDR3 contains 15 residues. Trimming cost V 6 bases and J 6 bases; bases outside gene matches: 10. Germline V gene sequence: CDR1 MNHNY, CDR2 SVGAGI (reference sequence). The CDR3 DNA reads as TGTGCCAGCAGCCCCCTGACAGGGGCCTCAAACACCATATATTTT. This encodes CASSPLTGASNTIYF.

The chain joins TRBV2 to TRBJ2-3; 14 bases are shared with TRBD2. There are 16 residues in the CDR3. V trimming: 1 base; J trimming: 5 bases; junction bases outside the gene matches: 2. Germline V gene data show CDR1 as SNHLY and CDR2 as FYNNEI. The CDR3 protein is CASSEGGLAGEDTQYF. CDR3 DNA sequence: TGTGCCAGCAGTGAAGGGGGACTAGCGGGAGAAGATACGCAGTATTTT.

The table lists this clone with a count of one. The V call is TRBV6-2 or TRBV6-3, the J call TRBJ2-2, with D uncertain. Germline CDR1 MNHEY, CDR2 SVGEGT. The CDR3 covers 15 residues. Trimming pared 2 bases from V and 2 bases from J, leaving 9 bases between. The CDR3 is CASSYPQANTGELFF. CDR3 coding DNA: TGTGCCAGCAGTTACCCCCAGGCTAACACCGGGGAGCTGTTTTTT.